The 3 T cell receptor beta chains presented below share a single source sample, sequenced in a study of shared clonotypes between healthy human individuals. Generated by immunoSEQ multiplex PCR, the TCRdb table keeps only in-frame clones and is missing some. The profile shows about 2 million clones, roughly 95% of them singletons. Naivety among CD8 cells was defined by CD45RO negativity and positive CCR7 selection, thereby excluding terminally differentiated effector memory CD45RA+ cells. The sample was naive CD8+ T cells sorted from blood. The receptors come from a man aged 18 to 29 in good health.

CDR3 amino acids: CASSEDREGSGNTIYF. The DNA of the CDR3 is TGTGCCAGCAGCGAAGACAGGGAAGGGTCTGGAAACACCATATATTTT. The J gene is TRBJ1-3, the V gene TRBV9; 7 nucleotides line up with TRBD1. The CDR3 spans 16 residues. Germline V gives CDR1 SGDLS, CDR2 YYNGEE. The J segment lost 1 base and the V segment lost 3 bases, leaving 7 bases of the junction unmatched.

The V and J genes are TRBV29-1 and TRBJ1-1, with TRBD1 identical over 7 bases. Per the germline V gene, CDR1 is SQVTM and CDR2 is ANQGSEA. Trimming removed 3 bases from V and 6 bases from J; junction bases left unmatched: 4. The CDR3 length is 12 residues. The CDR3 region is CSVEQGGPEAFF. The CDR3 coding sequence is TGCAGCGTTGAGCAGGGGGGCCCTGAAGCTTTCTTT.

V and J are TRBV19 and TRBJ1-1; D ambiguous. Germline V CDR1 and CDR2: LNHDA, SQIVND (reference sequence). Trimming pared 3 bases from V and 2 bases from J, leaving 7 bases between. The CDR3 has 13 amino acids. In nucleotides, the CDR3 is TGTGCCAGTAGTATCATTGCCAACACTGAAGCTTTCTTT. Amino acid sequence: CASSIIANTEAFF.